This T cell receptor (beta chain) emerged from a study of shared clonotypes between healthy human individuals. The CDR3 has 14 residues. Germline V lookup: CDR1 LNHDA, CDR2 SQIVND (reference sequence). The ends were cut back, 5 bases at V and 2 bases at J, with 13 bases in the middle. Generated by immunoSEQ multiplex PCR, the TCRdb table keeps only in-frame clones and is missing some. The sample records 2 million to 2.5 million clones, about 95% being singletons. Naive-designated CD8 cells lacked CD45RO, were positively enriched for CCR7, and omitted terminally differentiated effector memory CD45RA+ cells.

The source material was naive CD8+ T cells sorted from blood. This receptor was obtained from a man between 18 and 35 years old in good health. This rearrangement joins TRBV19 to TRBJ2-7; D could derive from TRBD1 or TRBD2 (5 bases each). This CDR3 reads CASSVSGTTYEQYF. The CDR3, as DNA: TGTGCCAGTAGTGTCTCAGGGACCACCTACGAGCAGTACTTC.